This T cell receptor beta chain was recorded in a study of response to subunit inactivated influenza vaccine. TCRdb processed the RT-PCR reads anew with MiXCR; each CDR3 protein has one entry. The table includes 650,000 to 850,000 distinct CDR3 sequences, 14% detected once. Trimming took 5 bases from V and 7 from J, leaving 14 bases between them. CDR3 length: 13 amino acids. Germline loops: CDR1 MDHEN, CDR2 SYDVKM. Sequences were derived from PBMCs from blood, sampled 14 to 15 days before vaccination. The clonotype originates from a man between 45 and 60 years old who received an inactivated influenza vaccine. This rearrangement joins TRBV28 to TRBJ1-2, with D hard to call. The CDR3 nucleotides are TGTGCCAGCAGTCCCGGGGATTTAGCTGGCTACACCTTC. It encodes CASSPGDLAGYTF.